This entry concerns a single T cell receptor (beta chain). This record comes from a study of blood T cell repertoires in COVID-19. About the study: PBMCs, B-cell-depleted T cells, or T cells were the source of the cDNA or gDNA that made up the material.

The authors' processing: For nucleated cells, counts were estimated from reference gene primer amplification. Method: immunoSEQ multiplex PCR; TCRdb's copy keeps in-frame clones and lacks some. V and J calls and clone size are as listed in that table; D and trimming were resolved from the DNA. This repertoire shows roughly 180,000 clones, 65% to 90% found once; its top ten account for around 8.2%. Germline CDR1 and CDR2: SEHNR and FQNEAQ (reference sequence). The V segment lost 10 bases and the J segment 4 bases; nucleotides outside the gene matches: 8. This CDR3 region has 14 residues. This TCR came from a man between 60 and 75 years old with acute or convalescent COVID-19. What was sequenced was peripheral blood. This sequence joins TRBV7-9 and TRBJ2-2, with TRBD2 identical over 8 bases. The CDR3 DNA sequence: TGTGCCACCCCGGGGGGGGGAAGCACCGGGGAGCTGTTTTTT. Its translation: CATPGGGSTGELFF.